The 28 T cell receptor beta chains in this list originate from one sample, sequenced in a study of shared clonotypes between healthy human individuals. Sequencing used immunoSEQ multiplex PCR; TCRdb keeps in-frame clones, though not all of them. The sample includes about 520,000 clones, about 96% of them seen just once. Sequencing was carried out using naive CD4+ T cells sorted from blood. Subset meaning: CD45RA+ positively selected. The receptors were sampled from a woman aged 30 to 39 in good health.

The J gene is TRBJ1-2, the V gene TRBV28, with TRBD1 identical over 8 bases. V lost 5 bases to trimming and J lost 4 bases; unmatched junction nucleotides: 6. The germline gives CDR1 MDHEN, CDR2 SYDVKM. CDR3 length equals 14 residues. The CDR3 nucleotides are TGTGCCAGCAGTACGGGACAGGTGACCTATGGCTACACCTTC. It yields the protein CASSTGQVTYGYTF.

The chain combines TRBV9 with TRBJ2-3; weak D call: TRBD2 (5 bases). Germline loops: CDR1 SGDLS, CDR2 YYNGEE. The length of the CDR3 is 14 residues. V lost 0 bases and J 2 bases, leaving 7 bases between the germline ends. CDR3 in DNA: TGTGCCAGCAGCGTAGGGAGGTACACAGATACGCAGTATTTT. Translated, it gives CASSVGRYTDTQYF.

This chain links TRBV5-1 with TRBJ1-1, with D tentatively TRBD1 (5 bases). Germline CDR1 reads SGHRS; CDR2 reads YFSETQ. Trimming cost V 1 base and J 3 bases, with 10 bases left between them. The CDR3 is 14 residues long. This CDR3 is CASSLQGGYTEAFF. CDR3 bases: TGCGCCAGCAGCTTGCAGGGAGGGTACACTGAAGCTTTCTTT.

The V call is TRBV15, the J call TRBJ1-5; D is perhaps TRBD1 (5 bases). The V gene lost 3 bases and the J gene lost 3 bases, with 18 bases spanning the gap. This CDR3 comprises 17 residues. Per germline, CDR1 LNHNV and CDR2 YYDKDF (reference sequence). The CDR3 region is CATSSPRGVSNNQPQHF. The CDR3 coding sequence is TGTGCCACCAGCAGCCCCAGAGGGGTTTCAAACAATCAGCCCCAGCATTTT.

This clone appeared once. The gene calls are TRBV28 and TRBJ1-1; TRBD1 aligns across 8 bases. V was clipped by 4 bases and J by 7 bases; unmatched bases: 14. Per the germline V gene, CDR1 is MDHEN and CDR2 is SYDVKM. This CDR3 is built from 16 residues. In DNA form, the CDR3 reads TGTGCCAGCAGTTCGACAGGGGCCTCGTCCCCGGTTGAAGCTTTCTTT. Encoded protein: CASSSTGASSPVEAFF.

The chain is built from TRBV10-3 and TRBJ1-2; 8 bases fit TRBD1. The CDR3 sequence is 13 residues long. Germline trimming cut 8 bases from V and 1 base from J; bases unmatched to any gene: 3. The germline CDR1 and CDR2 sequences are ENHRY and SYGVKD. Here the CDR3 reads CAISGQDNYGYTF. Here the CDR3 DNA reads TGTGCCATCTCGGGACAGGATAACTATGGCTACACCTTC.

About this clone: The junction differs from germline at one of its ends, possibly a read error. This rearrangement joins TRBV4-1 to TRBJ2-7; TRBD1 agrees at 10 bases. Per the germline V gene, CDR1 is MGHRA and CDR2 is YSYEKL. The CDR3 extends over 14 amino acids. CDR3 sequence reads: CASSQGTGGYEQCF. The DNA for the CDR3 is TGCGCCAGCAGCCAAGGGACAGGGGGATACGAGCAGTGCTTC.

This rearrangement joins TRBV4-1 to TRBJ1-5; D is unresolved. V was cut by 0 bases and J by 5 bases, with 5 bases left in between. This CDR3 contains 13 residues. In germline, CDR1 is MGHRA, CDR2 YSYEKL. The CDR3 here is CASSQDLDQPQHF. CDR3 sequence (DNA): TGCGCCAGCAGCCAAGATCTAGATCAGCCCCAGCATTTT.

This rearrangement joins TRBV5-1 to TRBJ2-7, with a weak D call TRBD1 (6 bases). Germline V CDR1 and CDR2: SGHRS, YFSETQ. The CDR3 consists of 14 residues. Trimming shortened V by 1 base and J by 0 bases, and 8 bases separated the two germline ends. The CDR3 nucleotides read TGCGCCAGCAGCTTGCAAGGGGGCTCCTACGAGCAGTACTTC. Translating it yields CASSLQGGSYEQYF. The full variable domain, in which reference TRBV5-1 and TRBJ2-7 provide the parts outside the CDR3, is KAGVTQTPRYLIKTRGQQVTLSCSPISGHRSVSWYQQTPGQGLQFLFEYFSETQRNKGNFPGRFSGRQFSNSRSEMNVSTLELGDSALYLCASSLQGGSYEQYFGPGTRLTVT.

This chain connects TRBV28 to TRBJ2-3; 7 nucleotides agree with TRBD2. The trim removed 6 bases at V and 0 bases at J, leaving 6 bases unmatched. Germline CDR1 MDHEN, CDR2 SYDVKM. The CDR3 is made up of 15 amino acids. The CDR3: CASSPPGLSTDTQYF. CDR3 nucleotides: TGTGCCAGCAGCCCGCCGGGACTAAGCACAGATACGCAGTATTTT.

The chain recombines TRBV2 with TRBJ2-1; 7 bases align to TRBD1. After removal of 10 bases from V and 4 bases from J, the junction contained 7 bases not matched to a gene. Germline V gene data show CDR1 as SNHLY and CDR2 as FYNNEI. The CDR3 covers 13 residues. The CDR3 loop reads CAIGTDLYNEQFF. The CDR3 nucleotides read TGTGCCATCGGGACAGACTTATACAATGAGCAGTTCTTC. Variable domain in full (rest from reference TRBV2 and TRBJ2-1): EPEVTQTPSHQVTQMGQEVILRCVPISNHLYFYWYRQILGQKVEFLVSFYNNEISEKSEIFDDQFSVERPDGSNFTLKIRSTKLEDSAMYFCAIGTDLYNEQFFGPGTRLTVL.

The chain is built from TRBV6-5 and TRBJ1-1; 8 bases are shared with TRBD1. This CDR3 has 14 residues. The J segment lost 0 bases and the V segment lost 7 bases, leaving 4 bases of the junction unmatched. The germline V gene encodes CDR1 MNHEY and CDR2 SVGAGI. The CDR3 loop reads CASTRTGLNTEAFF. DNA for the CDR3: TGTGCCAGCACCAGGACAGGGTTGAACACTGAAGCTTTCTTT.

For the CDR3, the DNA is TGTGCCAGCGGAGGACAGTTTAATGAAAAACTGTTTTTT. Protein: CASGGQFNEKLFF. This rearrangement joins TRBV28 to TRBJ1-4; tentatively, D is TRBD1 (6 bases). The CDR3 contains 13 residues. Deletions cut 8 bases from V and 4 bases from J, with 11 bases between. Germline CDR1 reads MDHEN; CDR2 reads SYDVKM.

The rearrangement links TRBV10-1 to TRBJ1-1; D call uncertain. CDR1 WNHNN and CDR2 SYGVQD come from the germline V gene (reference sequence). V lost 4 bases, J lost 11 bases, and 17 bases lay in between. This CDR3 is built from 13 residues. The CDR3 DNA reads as TGCGCCAGCAGTGCAAAAGACCAGGTCGGGGCTTTCTTT. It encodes CASSAKDQVGAFF.

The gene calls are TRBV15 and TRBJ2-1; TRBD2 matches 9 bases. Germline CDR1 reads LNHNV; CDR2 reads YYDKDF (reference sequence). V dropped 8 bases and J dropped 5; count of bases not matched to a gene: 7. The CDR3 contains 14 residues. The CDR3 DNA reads TGTGCCACCGAGGATAGCGGGGGAGACAATGAGCAGTTCTTC. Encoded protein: CATEDSGGDNEQFF. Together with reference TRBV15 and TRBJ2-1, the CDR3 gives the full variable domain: DAMVIQNPRYQVTQFGKPVTLSCSQTLNHNVMYWYQQKSSQAPKLLFHYYDKDFNNEADTPDNFQSRRPNTSFCFLDIRSPGLGDTAMYLCATEDSGGDNEQFFGPGTRLTVL.

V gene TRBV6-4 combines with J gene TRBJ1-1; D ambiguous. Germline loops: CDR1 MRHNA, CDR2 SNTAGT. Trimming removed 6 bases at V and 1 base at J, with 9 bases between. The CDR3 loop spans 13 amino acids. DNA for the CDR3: TGTGCCAGCAGAGTGACGGCGAACACTGAAGCTTTCTTT. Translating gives CASRVTANTEAFF.

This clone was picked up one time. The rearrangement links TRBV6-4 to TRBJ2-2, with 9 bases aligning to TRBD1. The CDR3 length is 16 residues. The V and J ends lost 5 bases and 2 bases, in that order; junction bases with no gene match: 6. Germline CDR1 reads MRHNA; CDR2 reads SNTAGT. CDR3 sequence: CASSKGQGVNTGELFF. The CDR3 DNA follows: TGTGCCAGCAGTAAGGGACAGGGCGTCAACACCGGGGAGCTGTTTTTT.

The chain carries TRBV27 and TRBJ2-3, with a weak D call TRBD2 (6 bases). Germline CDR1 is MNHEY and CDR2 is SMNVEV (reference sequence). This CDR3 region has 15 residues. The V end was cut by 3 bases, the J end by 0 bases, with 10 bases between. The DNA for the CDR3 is TGTGCCAGCAGTTTTTGGCGGGGCAGCACAGATACGCAGTATTTT. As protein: CASSFWRGSTDTQYF.

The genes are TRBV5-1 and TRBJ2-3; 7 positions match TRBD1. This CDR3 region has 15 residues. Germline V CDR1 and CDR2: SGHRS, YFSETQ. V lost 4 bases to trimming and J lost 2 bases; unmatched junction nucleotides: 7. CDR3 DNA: TGCGCCAGCAGCGGGGGACAGCCAGACACAGATACGCAGTATTTT. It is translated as CASSGGQPDTDTQYF.

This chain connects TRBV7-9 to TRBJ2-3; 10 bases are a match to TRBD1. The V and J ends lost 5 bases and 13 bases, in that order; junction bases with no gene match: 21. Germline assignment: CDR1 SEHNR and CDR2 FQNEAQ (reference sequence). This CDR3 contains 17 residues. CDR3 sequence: CASSVLLVRDRGGEEYF. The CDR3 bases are TGTGCCAGCAGCGTATTGCTCGTCCGGGACAGGGGTGGAGAGGAGTATTTT.

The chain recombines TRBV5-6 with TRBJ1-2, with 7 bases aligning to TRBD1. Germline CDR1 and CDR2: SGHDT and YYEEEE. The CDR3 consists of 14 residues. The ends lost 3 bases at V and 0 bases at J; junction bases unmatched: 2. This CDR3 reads CASSSTGPNYGYTF. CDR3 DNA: TGTGCCAGCAGCTCGACAGGGCCTAACTATGGCTACACCTTC.

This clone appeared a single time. The CDR3 is CATSRFDRSSGNTIYF. CDR3 DNA: TGTGCCACCAGCAGATTCGACAGGAGCTCTGGAAACACCATATATTTT. The chain carries TRBV15 and TRBJ1-3; possible D gene TRBD1, 6 bases. Trimming took off 2 bases at V and 0 bases at J, with 11 bases between the two ends. The germline CDR1 and CDR2 sequences are LNHNV and YYDKDF (reference sequence). The CDR3 is 16 amino acids.

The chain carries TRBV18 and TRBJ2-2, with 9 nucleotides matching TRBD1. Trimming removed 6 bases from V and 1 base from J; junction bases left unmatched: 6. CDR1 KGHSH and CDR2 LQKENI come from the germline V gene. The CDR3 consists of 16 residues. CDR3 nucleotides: TGTGCCAGCTCGCTAAACAGGGGGCGGAACACCGGGGAGCTGTTTTTT. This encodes CASSLNRGRNTGELFF. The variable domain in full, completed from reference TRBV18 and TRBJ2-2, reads NAGVMQNPRHLVRRRGQEARLRCSPMKGHSHVYWYRQLPEEGLKFMVYLQKENIIDESGMPKERFSAEFPKEGPSILRIQQVVRGDSAAYFCASSLNRGRNTGELFFGEGSRLTVL.

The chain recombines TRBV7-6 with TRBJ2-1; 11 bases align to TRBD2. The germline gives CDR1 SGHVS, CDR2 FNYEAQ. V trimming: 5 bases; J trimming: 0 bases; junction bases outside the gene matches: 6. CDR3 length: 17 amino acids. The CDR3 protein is CASSQRTSGPSYNEQFF. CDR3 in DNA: TGTGCCAGCAGCCAGCGGACTAGCGGGCCCTCCTACAATGAGCAGTTCTTC. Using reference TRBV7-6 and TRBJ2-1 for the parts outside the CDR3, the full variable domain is GAGVSQSPRYKVTKRGQDVALRCDPISGHVSLYWYRQALGQGPEFLTYFNYEAQQDKSGLPNDRFSAERPEGSISTLTIQRTEQRDSAMYRCASSQRTSGPSYNEQFFGPGTRLTVL.

CDR3 in DNA: TGTGCCAGCAGTTTTCGGTACAGGGGTAACATGAACACTGAAGCTTTCTTT. It specifies CASSFRYRGNMNTEAFF. V usage is TRBV28 and J usage is TRBJ1-1; 7 nucleotides line up with TRBD1. Per the germline V gene, CDR1 is MDHEN and CDR2 is SYDVKM. CDR3 size: 17 residues. Germline trimming cut 3 bases from V and 0 bases from J; bases unmatched to any gene: 10.

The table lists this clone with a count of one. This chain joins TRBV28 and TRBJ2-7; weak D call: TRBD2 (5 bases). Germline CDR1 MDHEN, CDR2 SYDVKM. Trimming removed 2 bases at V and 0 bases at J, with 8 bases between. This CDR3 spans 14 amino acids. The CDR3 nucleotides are TGTGCCAGCAGTTTAGGGCGGGCCTCCTACGAGCAGTACTTC. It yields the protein CASSLGRASYEQYF.

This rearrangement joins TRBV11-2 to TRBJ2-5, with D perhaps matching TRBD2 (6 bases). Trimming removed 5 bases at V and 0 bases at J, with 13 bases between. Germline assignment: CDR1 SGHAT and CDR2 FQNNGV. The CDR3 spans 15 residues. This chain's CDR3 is CASSAGTQHQETQYF. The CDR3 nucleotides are TGTGCCAGCAGCGCCGGGACTCAACACCAAGAGACCCAGTACTTC. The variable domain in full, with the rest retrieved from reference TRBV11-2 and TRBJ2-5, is EAGVAQSPRYKIIEKRQSVAFWCNPISGHATLYWYQQILGQGPKLLIQFQNNGVVDDSQLPKDRFSAERLKGVDSTLKIQPAKLEDSAVYLCASSAGTQHQETQYFGPGTRLLVL.

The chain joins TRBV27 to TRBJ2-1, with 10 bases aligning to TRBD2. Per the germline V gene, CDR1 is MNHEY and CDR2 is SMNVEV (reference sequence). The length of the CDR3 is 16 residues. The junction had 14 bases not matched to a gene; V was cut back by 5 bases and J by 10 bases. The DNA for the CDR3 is TGTGCCAGCAGTACCATACTAGCGGGAATAGAAATGGAGCAGTTCTTC. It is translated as CASSTILAGIEMEQFF.